A single TCR beta chain is shown here with its context. From germline, CDR1 is DFQATT and CDR2 SNEGSKA (reference sequence). This CDR3 comprises 11 residues. V was trimmed by 6 bases and J by 5 bases, leaving 10 bases between them. Methods used by the authors: Counts of nucleated cells, estimated from reference gene primer amplification, were obtained. Profiled with immunoSEQ multiplex PCR; TCRdb holds only in-frame clones, not every one. V and J calls plus clone size are reproduced from that table; the DNA served to infer D and trimming. The sample has 250,000 to 300,000 clones, more than 80% seen once. The data derive from a study of blood T cell repertoires in COVID-19.

The rearrangement links TRBV20-1 to TRBJ2-5; D gene unclear. This sequence originates from a woman aged 40 to 55 with acute or convalescent COVID-19. Sequenced material: peripheral blood. Here the CDR3 reads CSALARETQYF. CDR3 coding DNA: TGCAGTGCCTTAGCCCGGGAGACCCAGTACTTC.